The present T cell receptor (beta chain) was sequenced within a study of T cell responses to AZD1222 COVID-19 vaccine. Regarding the study as a whole: Spike-specific TCR repertoires showed rising breadth and depth after two AZD1222 doses.

As for this clone: No antigen is known for it.

The method was immunoSEQ multiplex PCR; TCRdb's version includes in-frame clones alone and lacks a portion of them. The sample lists some 140,000 clones; 92% were seen once. Germline-derived CDR1 and CDR2 are SEHNR and FQNEAQ (reference sequence). The CDR3 is 15 amino acids. Trimming removed 5 bases at V and 0 bases at J, with 11 bases between. This clonotype was obtained from an adult in good health. The gene calls are TRBV7-9 and TRBJ1-3; D ambiguous. The sample consisted of peripheral blood, taken on day 0 of AZD1222 vaccination. The CDR3 loop reads CASSPTSFSGNTIYF. CDR3 bases: TGTGCCAGCAGCCCGACATCCTTCTCTGGAAACACCATATATTTT.